A single sample is the source of the 7 T cell receptor beta chains below, sequenced in a study of blood T cell repertoires in COVID-19. Measured with immunoSEQ multiplex PCR; TCRdb has only the in-frame clones, and not every one. The sample holds 250,000 or so clones; approximately 80% are singletons and the top ten take roughly 10%. The sequenced material came from peripheral blood. All receptors come from a man older than 75 with acute or convalescent COVID-19.

The rearrangement joins TRBV9 to TRBJ1-3; the D gene is possibly TRBD1 (5 bases). V lost 3 bases and J 0 bases, leaving 13 bases between the germline ends. Germline loops: CDR1 SGDLS, CDR2 YYNGEE. This CDR3 is 16 amino acids long. The CDR3 nucleotides are TGTGCCAGCAGCGCTGGACACCTCTCCTCTGGAAACACCATATATTTT. Protein product: CASSAGHLSSGNTIYF.

This chain uses TRBV28 with TRBJ1-6; 8 bases map to TRBD1. The J segment lost 7 bases and the V segment lost 8 bases, leaving 7 bases of the junction unmatched. The CDR3 is 14 residues long. Germline assignment: CDR1 MDHEN and CDR2 SYDVKM. The chain's CDR3 is CASWSGQANSPLHF. CDR3 coding DNA: TGTGCCAGCTGGTCGGGACAGGCAAATTCACCCCTCCACTTT. Looking up the rest from reference TRBV28 and TRBJ1-6 gives the full variable domain: DVKVTQSSRYLVKRTGEKVFLECVQDMDHENMFWYRQDPGLGLRLIYFSYDVKMKEKGDIPEGYSVSREKKERFSLILESASTNQTSMYLCASWSGQANSPLHFGNGTRLTVT.

The J gene is TRBJ2-7, the V gene TRBV12-3 or TRBV12-4, with D tentatively TRBD1 (6 bases). This CDR3 is built from 12 residues. Trimming shortened V by 5 bases and J by 5 bases, and 10 bases separated the two germline ends. The CDR3 protein is CASSVQGHEQYF. The DNA for the CDR3 is TGTGCCAGCAGTGTACAGGGCCACGAGCAGTACTTC.

The chain is built from TRBV9 and TRBJ2-3; no firm D call. Germline lookup yields CDR1 SGDLS and CDR2 YYNGEE. The CDR3 spans 14 residues. V lost 0 bases and J 6 bases, leaving 11 bases between the germline ends. The CDR3 DNA follows: TGTGCCAGCAGCGTAGCTCACTTGCTGGATACGCAGTATTTT. Amino acids: CASSVAHLLDTQYF.

The chain is built from TRBV11-1 and TRBJ2-7; D is perhaps TRBD1 (5 bases). Germline-derived CDR1 and CDR2 are SGHAT and FQDESV (reference sequence). The CDR3 consists of 12 residues. Trimming removed 2 bases from V and 4 bases from J, with 6 bases in between. The CDR3 protein is CASSLRGYEQYF. Written as DNA, the CDR3 is TGTGCCAGCAGCTTAAGGGGTTACGAGCAGTACTTC.

The V gene is TRBV28, the J gene TRBJ1-3; D gene ambiguous. V was shortened by 6 bases and J by 3 bases, with 12 bases between the two germline ends. CDR1 and CDR2 from the germline V gene are MDHEN and SYDVKM. The CDR3 consists of 14 residues. CDR3 sequence: CASRSSGGGNTIYF. As DNA, the CDR3 is TGTGCCAGCAGGTCTTCGGGTGGTGGAAACACCATATATTTT.

Notes on this clone: Other DNA variants within this sample encode the same CDR3. The CDR3 bases are TGCGCCAGCAGCTTGGGTCAGGGAGGCGAAAAACTGTTTTTT. It codes for CASSLGQGGEKLFF. V is TRBV5-1 and J is TRBJ1-4; D is possibly TRBD1 (5 bases). Germline V gene sequence: CDR1 SGHRS, CDR2 YFSETQ. The CDR3 length is 14 residues. The V gene lost 0 bases and the J gene lost 8 bases, with 11 bases spanning the gap.